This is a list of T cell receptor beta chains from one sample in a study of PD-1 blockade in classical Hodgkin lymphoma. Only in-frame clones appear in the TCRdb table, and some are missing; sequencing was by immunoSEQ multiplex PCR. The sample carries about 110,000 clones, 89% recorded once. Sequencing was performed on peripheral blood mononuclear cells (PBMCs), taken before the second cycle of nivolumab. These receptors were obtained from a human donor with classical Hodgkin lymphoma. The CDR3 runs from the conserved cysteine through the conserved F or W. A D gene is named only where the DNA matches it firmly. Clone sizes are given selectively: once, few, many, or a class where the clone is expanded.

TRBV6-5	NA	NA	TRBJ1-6	TGTGCCAGCAGTTACCGGCGACAGTCCTATAATTCACCCCTCCACTTT	CASSYRRQSYNSPLHF
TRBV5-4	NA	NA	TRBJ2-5	TGTGCCAGCAGCTTGTTTCGGTGGGAGACCCAGTACTTC	CASSLFRWETQYF
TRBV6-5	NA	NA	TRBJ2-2	TGTGCCAGCAGTTCAACTCTGAACACCGGGGAGCTGTTTTTT	CASSSTLNTGELFF
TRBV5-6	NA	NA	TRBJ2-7	TGTGCCAGCAGCCTGGAAGGCTACGAGCAGTACTTC	CASSLEGYEQYF
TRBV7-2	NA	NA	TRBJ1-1	TGTGCCAGCAGCTTTTACAGGGAAACTGAAGCTTTCTTT	CASSFYRETEAFF
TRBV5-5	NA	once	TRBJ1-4	TGTGCCAGCAGCTTTAACACAGATGAAAAACTGTTTTTT	CASSFNTDEKLFF
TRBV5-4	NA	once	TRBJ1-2	TGTGCCAGCAGCTTGGTTTTCAGCACCACTAACTATGGCTACACCTTC	CASSLVFSTTNYGYTF
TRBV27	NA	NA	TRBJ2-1	TGTGCCAGCAGTCCTATGACTAGGAGCTCCTACAATGAGCAGTTCTTC	CASSPMTRSSYNEQFF
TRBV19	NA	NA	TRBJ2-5	TGTGCCACCAGATCGGGAGAGACCCAGTACTTC	CATRSGETQYF
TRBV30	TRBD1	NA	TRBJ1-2	TGTGCGTCCGGGACAGGGGCTTATGGCTACACCTTC	CASGTGAYGYTF
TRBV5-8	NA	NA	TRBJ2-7	TGTGCCAGCAGCTTGAGCCGCCACGAGCAGTACTTC	CASSLSRHEQYF
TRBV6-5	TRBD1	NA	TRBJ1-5	TGTGCCAGCAGTTACTCCCGGGACAGAAATCAGCCCCAGCATTTT	CASSYSRDRNQPQHF
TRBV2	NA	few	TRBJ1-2	TGTGCCACCCAGGCGGGGCTTCGTGGCTACACCTTC	CATQAGLRGYTF
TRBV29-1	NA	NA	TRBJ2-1	TGCAGCGTTGAACTCGAGGGGGCCTACAATGAGCAGTTCTTC	CSVELEGAYNEQFF
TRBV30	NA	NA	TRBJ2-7	TGTGCCTGGAGTGTACCCCGGGACTTCTACAGCTACGAGCAGTACTTC	CAWSVPRDFYSYEQYF
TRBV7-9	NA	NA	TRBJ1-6	TGTGCCAGCAGCTTAGGCGATGGGAATTCACCCCTCCACTTT	CASSLGDGNSPLHF
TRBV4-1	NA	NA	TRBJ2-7	TGCGCCAGCAGCCAGGTTATCGGACAGAGTTTAACCTACGAGCAGTACTTC	CASSQVIGQSLTYEQYF
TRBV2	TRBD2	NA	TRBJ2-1	TGTGCCAGCTCCGGGACTAGCGGGAATGAGCAGTTCTTC	CASSGTSGNEQFF
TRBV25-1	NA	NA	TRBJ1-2	TGTGCCACTAGAGGAACAGGACACTGGGATGGCTACACCTTC	CATRGTGHWDGYTF
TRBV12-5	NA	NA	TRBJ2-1	TGTGCTAGTGGGCTCACCTCGAGCGGAGTCTACAATGAGCAGTTCTTC	CASGLTSSGVYNEQFF
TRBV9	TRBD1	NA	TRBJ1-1	TGTGCCAGCAGCGCAGAAAGCCCGGGACAGGGGGAGAACACTGAAGCTTTCTTT	CASSAESPGQGENTEAFF
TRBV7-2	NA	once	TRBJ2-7	TGTGCCAGCAGCTTGCAAGGGGCGGGGGAGCAGTACTTC	CASSLQGAGEQYF
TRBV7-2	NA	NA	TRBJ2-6	TGTGCCAGCAGCCTAACCGGGGCAAAACGGTCTGGGGCCAACGTCCTGACTTTC	CASSLTGAKRSGANVLTF
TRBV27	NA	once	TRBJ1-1	TGTGCCAGCAGTTTAAGGGTGATGAACACTGAAGCTTTCTTT	CASSLRVMNTEAFF
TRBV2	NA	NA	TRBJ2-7	TGTGCCAGCAGTGAACAGGGGATCGGAGGATACGAGCAGTACTTC	CASSEQGIGGYEQYF
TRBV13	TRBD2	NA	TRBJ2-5	TGTGCCAGCAGCCTGACTAGCGGAATAGGGACCCAGTACTTC	CASSLTSGIGTQYF
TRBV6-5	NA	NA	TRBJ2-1	TGTGCCAGCGGGCGGGGACCTTACAATGAGCAGTTCTTC	CASGRGPYNEQFF
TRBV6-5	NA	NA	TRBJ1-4	TGTGCCAGCAGTAGGGTGTCTAATGAAAAACTGTTTTTT	CASSRVSNEKLFF
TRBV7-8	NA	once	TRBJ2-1	TGTGCCAGCAGCTTAGAAGACATTTCCTACAATGAGCAGTTCTTC	CASSLEDISYNEQFF
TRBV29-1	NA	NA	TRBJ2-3	TGCAGCGTCGGACGTGGGGGCGCAGATACGCAGTATTTT	CSVGRGGADTQYF
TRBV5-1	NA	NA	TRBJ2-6	TGCGCCAGCAGCCTAGGGGGTCTCTCTGGGGCCAACGTCCTGACTTTC	CASSLGGLSGANVLTF
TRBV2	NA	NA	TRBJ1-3	TGTGCCAGCAGTCCCCGTGGGGATCGAGGAAACACCATATATTTT	CASSPRGDRGNTIYF
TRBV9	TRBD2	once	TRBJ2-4	TGTGCCAGCAGCGGCACTAGCGGGAGGGGGCCGGAAAACATTCAGTACTTC	CASSGTSGRGPENIQYF
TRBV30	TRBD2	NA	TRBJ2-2	TGTGCCTGGAGTCGGAGACTAGCGGGAGTCGCCGGGGAGCTGTTTTTT	CAWSRRLAGVAGELFF
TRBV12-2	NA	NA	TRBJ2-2	TGTGCAAGTCGCTCCAGGTCCCGGGAGAGTAATCCCGGGGAGCTGTTTTTT	CASRSRSRESNPGELFF
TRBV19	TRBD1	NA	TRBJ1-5	TGTGCCACTGGGACAGGGAGCAATCAGCCCCAGCATTTT	CATGTGSNQPQHF
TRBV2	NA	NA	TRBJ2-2	TGTGCCAGCAGTGAAACGGGATCGAACACCGGGGAGCTGTTTTTT	CASSETGSNTGELFF
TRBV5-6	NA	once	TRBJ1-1	TGTGCCAGCAGCTTGGCCCGCCGGGACACTGAAGCTTTCTTT	CASSLARRDTEAFF
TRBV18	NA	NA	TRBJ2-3	TGTGCCAGCTCCCGCACATCCACAGATACGCAGTATTTT	CASSRTSTDTQYF
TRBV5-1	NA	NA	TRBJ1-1	TGCGCCAGCAGCTTGGCGTTTGGGGCTGAAGCTTTCTTT	CASSLAFGAEAFF
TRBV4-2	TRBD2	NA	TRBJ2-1	TGTGCCAGCAGCCAAGAAGCCGCCCATCTAGCGGGGCTCGGCAATGAGCAGTTCTTC	CASSQEAAHLAGLGNEQFF
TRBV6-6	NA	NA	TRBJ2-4	TGTGCCAGCAGCCCGGGACTCGCGAACATTCAGTACTTC	CASSPGLANIQYF
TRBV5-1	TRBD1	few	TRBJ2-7	TGCGCCAGCAGCTTGGGGGCAGGGGGCTCCTACGAGCAGTACTTC	CASSLGAGGSYEQYF
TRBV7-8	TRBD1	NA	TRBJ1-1	TGTGCCAGCAGCCTAGCCGGGACAGGGCAAACTGAAGCTTTCTTT	CASSLAGTGQTEAFF
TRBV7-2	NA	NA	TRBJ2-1	TGTGCCAGCAGCTTAGCGTGGGAGCAGTTCTTC	CASSLAWEQFF